The sequence of this T cell receptor beta chain was determined in a study of beta chain features in type 1 diabetes. Whole-study context: Investigators examined around 110 million sorted cells across all samples.

Study-level findings and limits: In all four CD4+ subsets, TCRB CDR3 length was significantly, moderately reduced in type 1 diabetes. There was no resolution here of whether HLA type influences TCRB rearrangement.

It was one heparinised blood draw, averaging around 120 mL, that each donor gave. Cell sorting via CD45RO/CCR7/CD25/CD127/CD95/CD27 was performed to obtain CD4+ naive, central memory, regulatory and stem cell-like memory cells. All of the isolated RNA was reverse transcribed, so expressed TCRB transcripts were sequenced. Clones were read by immunoSEQ multiplex PCR, and TCRdb kept only the in-frame ones, dropping some. Here the sample spans a few hundred thousand clones, about 10% being singletons. Turning to this clone: Its antigen remains unknown.

This receptor was identified in a man between 25 and 39 years old with type 1 diabetes. The specimen sequenced was central memory CD4+ T cells from blood.

CDR3 sequence: CASSPGLAGRSEQYF. CDR3 in DNA: TGTGCCAGCAGTCCCGGACTAGCGGGAAGATCCGAGCAGTACTTC. The chain is built from TRBV28 and TRBJ2-7, with TRBD2 matching 12 bases. CDR1 MDHEN and CDR2 SYDVKM come from the germline V gene. This CDR3 is built from 15 residues. Trimming took 5 bases from V and 6 from J; bases not matched to a gene: 8.